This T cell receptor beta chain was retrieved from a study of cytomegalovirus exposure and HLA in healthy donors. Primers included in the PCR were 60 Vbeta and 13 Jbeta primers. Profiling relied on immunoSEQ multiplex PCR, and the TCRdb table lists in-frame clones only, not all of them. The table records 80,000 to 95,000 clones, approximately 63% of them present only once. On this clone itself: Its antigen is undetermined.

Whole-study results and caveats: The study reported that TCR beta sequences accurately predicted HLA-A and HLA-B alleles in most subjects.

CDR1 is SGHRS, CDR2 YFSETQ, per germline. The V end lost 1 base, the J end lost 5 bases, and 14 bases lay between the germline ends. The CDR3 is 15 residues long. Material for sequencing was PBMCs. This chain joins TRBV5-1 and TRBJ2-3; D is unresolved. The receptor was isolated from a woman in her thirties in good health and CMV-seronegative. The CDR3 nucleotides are TGCGCCAGCAGCTTGTCGAACAAAGCAGGAGATACGCAGTATTTT. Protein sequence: CASSLSNKAGDTQYF.